These 17 T cell receptor beta chains were all obtained from the same sample, sequenced in a study of CD8 T cells in ankylosing spondylitis. TCRdb re-called the 5' RACE reads through MiXCR, storing one row per CDR3 protein. Of 250,000 to 300,000 distinct CDR3 sequences listed, about 20% are singletons. Sequenced material: blood, either unsorted or a sorted T cell fraction (not recorded which). These receptor sequences come from a male donor with ankylosing spondylitis or in good health (not recorded which).

This clonotype was observed a few times. The J gene is TRBJ2-7, the V gene TRBV5-1, with 9 positions matching TRBD2. V was pared by 5 bases and J by 3 bases, with 3 bases of the junction left unmatched. The germline CDR1 and CDR2 sequences are SGHRS and YFSETQ. This CDR3 contains 13 residues. DNA of the CDR3: TGCGCCAGCAGTCGGACTAGCGACTACGAGCAGTACTTC. Its protein product is CASSRTSDYEQYF.

This clonotype has more than one count but fewer than ten. This chain joins TRBV27 and TRBJ1-1; the D is unclear. This CDR3 has 14 residues. Trimming took 6 bases from V and 2 from J, leaving 13 bases between them. Per the germline V gene, CDR1 is MNHEY and CDR2 is SMNVEV (reference sequence). This chain's CDR3 is CASRGPQVNTEAFF. CDR3 DNA: TGTGCCAGCAGAGGGCCTCAAGTTAACACTGAAGCTTTCTTT.

This chain uses TRBV28 with TRBJ2-7; D is perhaps TRBD1 (6 bases). Trimming removed 7 bases from V and 1 base from J, with 14 bases in between. The CDR3 is 14 residues long. Per germline, CDR1 MDHEN and CDR2 SYDVKM. CDR3 in DNA: TGTGCCAGCACCTTAGGACAGATATCCTACGAGCAGTACTTC. Protein: CASTLGQISYEQYF.

This clonotype was counted a few times. V gene TRBV6-5 combines with J gene TRBJ2-3; TRBD2 matches 10 bases. Trimming at V came to 0 bases and at J to 3 bases, leaving 6 bases not matched to a gene. The CDR3 sequence is 17 residues long. From germline, CDR1 is MNHEY and CDR2 SVGAGI. CDR3 sequence: CASSYSLAGARTDTQYF. CDR3 coding DNA: TGTGCCAGCAGTTACTCCCTAGCGGGAGCCAGGACAGATACGCAGTATTTT.

This chain connects TRBV15 to TRBJ2-3, with TRBD2 matching over 11 bases. The CDR3 extends over 17 amino acids. The trim removed 2 bases at V and 3 bases at J, leaving 7 bases unmatched. The germline V gene encodes CDR1 LNHNV and CDR2 YYDKDF (reference sequence). The CDR3 bases are TGTGCCACCAGCAGATCTACTAGCGGGAGTAAAACAGATACGCAGTATTTT. Protein product: CATSRSTSGSKTDTQYF.

This clonotype has only a few counts. The chain's CDR3 is CASSSPGGELFF. The CDR3 nucleotides read TGTGCCAGCAGCTCGCCAGGGGGGGAGCTGTTTTTT. The chain carries TRBV12-3 or TRBV12-4 and TRBJ2-2; perhaps TRBD1 as D (5 bases). CDR3 size: 12 residues. V was shortened by 6 bases and J by 8 bases, with 10 bases between the two germline ends.

This clonotype was recorded many times. This chain links TRBV5-1 with TRBJ1-1; D ambiguous. The V end was cut by 4 bases, the J end by 1 base, with 20 bases between. Germline-derived CDR1 and CDR2 are SGHRS and YFSETQ. The CDR3 has 17 amino acids. This CDR3 reads CASSPDGDLGPNTEAFF. Written as DNA, the CDR3 is TGCGCCAGCAGCCCGGACGGGGATCTCGGCCCGAACACTGAAGCTTTCTTT.

The rearrangement links TRBV7-6 to TRBJ2-1; D unresolved. V lost 4 bases and J lost 0, with 10 bases in between. Germline V gene data show CDR1 as SGHVS and CDR2 as FNYEAQ. CDR3 length equals 15 residues. This CDR3 reads CASSSDGSSYNEQFF. CDR3 bases: TGTGCCAGCAGCTCGGACGGAAGCTCCTACAATGAGCAGTTCTTC.

This clonotype was recorded a few times. This chain connects TRBV20-1 to TRBJ1-2; D unclear. Germline-derived CDR1 and CDR2 are DFQATT and SNEGSKA (reference sequence). The CDR3 covers 13 residues. The CDR3 nucleotides are TGCAGGGTTGGCCAGCCTACAATCTATGGCTACACCTTC. It specifies CRVGQPTIYGYTF.

This clonotype has just a few counts. The gene calls are TRBV4-2 and TRBJ2-1, with D hard to call. Germline loops: CDR1 LGHNA, CDR2 YNFKEQ. This CDR3 is 15 amino acids long. Between the trimmed V and J ends, which lost 0 bases and 4 bases, there was a span of 10 bases. The CDR3 DNA reads as TGTGCCAGCAGCCAAGAAGAGAGAGCTTACAATGAGCAGTTCTTC. Translation: CASSQEERAYNEQFF.

This clonotype was picked up many times. This chain links TRBV7-9 with TRBJ2-7; D is ambiguous. Germline V gene data show CDR1 as SEHNR and CDR2 as FQNEAQ (reference sequence). Trimming took 5 bases from V and 0 from J, leaving 5 bases between them. The CDR3 extends over 12 amino acids. The CDR3 is CASSVDSYEQYF. DNA for the CDR3: TGTGCCAGCAGCGTGGACTCCTACGAGCAGTACTTC.

A few counts support this clonotype. V gene TRBV12-3 or TRBV12-4 combines with J gene TRBJ2-1; 12 positions agree with TRBD2. This CDR3 comprises 16 residues. Trimming took 4 bases from V and 7 from J; bases not matched to a gene: 8. DNA for the CDR3: TGTGCCAGCAGTTCCGTACTAGCGGGAGGACTTAATGAGCAGTTCTTC. Its protein is CASSSVLAGGLNEQFF.

This chain connects TRBV12-3 or TRBV12-4 to TRBJ2-1, with 14 bases that match TRBD2. There are 15 residues in the CDR3. V shed 5 bases and J 12 bases; nucleotides not matched to a gene: 9. CDR3 in DNA: TGTGCCAGCAGTGCCGGGACTAGCGGGAGTTTTAGGCAGTTCTTC. Translated: CASSAGTSGSFRQFF.

This clonotype came up many times. This chain uses TRBV4-3 with TRBJ2-7; 14 positions agree with TRBD2. The V segment lost 5 bases and the J segment 3 bases; nucleotides outside the gene matches: 3. CDR3 length: 15 amino acids. Germline CDR1 LGHNA, CDR2 YSLEER. As DNA, the CDR3 is TGCGCCAGCAGCGTGGGACTAGCGGGAGACTACGAGCAGTACTTC. Its protein product is CASSVGLAGDYEQYF.

This clonotype was found many times. The chain has TRBV20-1 and TRBJ2-5, with 9 nucleotides matching TRBD2. CDR3 length: 17 residues. Losses at the gene ends were 0 bases for V and 1 base for J; bases not matched to a gene: 9. Germline assignment: CDR1 DFQATT and CDR2 SNEGSKA (reference sequence). CDR3 in amino acids: CSARERRLAGTQETQYF. The CDR3 DNA is TGCAGTGCTAGAGAAAGAAGGCTAGCGGGGACCCAAGAGACCCAGTACTTC.

This clonotype was picked up many times. This sequence joins TRBV6-5 and TRBJ2-1; D is uncertain. The germline V gene has CDR1 MNHEY and CDR2 SVGAGI. This CDR3 region has 13 residues. Trimming took 3 bases from V and 6 from J, leaving 9 bases between them. CDR3 protein: CASSYFVGNEQFF. The CDR3 DNA reads as TGTGCCAGCAGTTATTTCGTTGGCAATGAGCAGTTCTTC.

This clonotype showed up just a few times. V and J are TRBV27 and TRBJ2-7; no definite D call. The germline gives CDR1 MNHEY, CDR2 SMNVEV (reference sequence). The CDR3 extends over 15 amino acids. V lost 6 bases and J 0 bases, leaving 15 bases between the germline ends. The CDR3 spells CASSSAPSSSYEQYF. As DNA, the CDR3 is TGTGCCAGCAGCTCCGCCCCGAGCAGCTCCTACGAGCAGTACTTC.